The entry below gives a single T cell receptor (beta chain) sequence along with its context. Its antigen is unknown. Sequencing was performed with immunoSEQ multiplex PCR; in TCRdb, only in-frame clones are kept and a portion is missing. Altogether fewer than 65,000 clones are present, 75% to 90% being singletons, with the ten largest covering roughly 0.5%. This sample stems from a study of OX40 agonist ivuxolimab in advanced cancers. Points from the study as a whole: Also showing low normalized T-cell clonal expansion were some of the nonresponders.

Germline-derived CDR1 and CDR2 are SGHTA and FQGNSA. Trimming stripped 1 base from V and 7 bases from J, with 13 bases between. The CDR3 has 14 residues. The origin of this receptor is an adult with an advanced solid tumor such as melanoma, head and neck, liver or kidney cancer. V gene TRBV7-2 combines with J gene TRBJ2-5; D unresolved. Sample: CD4+ or CD8+ T cells sorted from blood, taken in a trial of the OX40 agonist ivuxolimab. The CDR3 coding sequence is TGTGCCAGCAGCTTAGGAGGTGCGCCGGGGACCCAGTACTTC. Its protein is CASSLGGAPGTQYF.